This T cell receptor beta chain was recorded in a study of identical twins. CDR3 length equals 12 residues. Trimming removed 6 bases from V and 7 bases from J; junction bases left unmatched: 4. A universal primer binding site was introduced by template switching. The final cDNA contained unique molecular identifiers. TCRdb re-called the 5' RACE reads with MiXCR, one entry per CDR3 protein. Of approximately 500,000 distinct CDR3 sequences in the sample, less than 25% were seen once. The data were also submitted as part of a second study, on T cells expressing NK-cell markers. Turning to that study: The sorts in several experiments were restricted to alpha-beta TCR T cells by an anti-gamma-delta TCR antibody.

V usage is TRBV12-3 or TRBV12-4 and J usage is TRBJ1-2; 8 nucleotides line up with TRBD1. This sequence was found in a woman aged 18-29 years in good health. Input material: CD4+ T cells sorted from blood. CDR3 amino acids: CASRETGVGYTF. DNA of the CDR3: TGTGCCAGCAGAGAGACAGGGGTTGGCTACACCTTC.